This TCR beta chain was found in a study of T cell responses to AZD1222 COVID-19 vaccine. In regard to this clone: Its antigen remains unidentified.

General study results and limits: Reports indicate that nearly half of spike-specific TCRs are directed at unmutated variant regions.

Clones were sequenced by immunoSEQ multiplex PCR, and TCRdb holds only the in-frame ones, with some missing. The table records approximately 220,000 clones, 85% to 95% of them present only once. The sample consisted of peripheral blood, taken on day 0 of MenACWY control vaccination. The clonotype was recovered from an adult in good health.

The CDR3 reads CASSLGEDRRNSPLHF. The CDR3 DNA is TGCGCCAGCAGCTTGGGGGAAGACAGGAGGAATTCACCCCTCCACTTT. The J gene is TRBJ1-6, the V gene TRBV5-1; TRBD1 might be the D (6 bases). Per the germline V gene, CDR1 is SGHRS and CDR2 is YFSETQ. Trimming took 0 bases from V and 7 from J, leaving 14 bases between them. CDR3 length: 16 residues.